This T cell receptor beta chain stems from a study of cytomegalovirus exposure and HLA in healthy donors. Study-level findings and limits: It was likely that a cluster of highly shared sequence variants was a sequencing artifact. Being indistinguishable, some V segments were excluded, TRBV6-2 and TRBV6-3 among them. Several top significant clusters appeared, in a later analysis, to be linked to common viral pathogens.

This clone was seen just once. Its antigen is not identified. The PCR made use of 60 Vbeta and 13 Jbeta primers. Method: immunoSEQ multiplex PCR; TCRdb's copy keeps in-frame clones and lacks some. The sample holds 140,000 to 150,000 clones; approximately 82% are singletons and the top ten take roughly 9.7%. Germline CDR1 SGHDN, CDR2 FVKESK. CDR3 size: 16 residues. Trimming took 5 bases from V and 5 from J, leaving 21 bases between them. It was healthy bone marrow donors who served as donors. The receptor was isolated from a woman in her fifties or sixties in good health and CMV-seropositive. Sequencing used PBMCs. The V and J genes are TRBV14 and TRBJ2-5, with D perhaps TRBD2 (6 bases). CDR3 coding DNA: TGTGCCAGCAGCTTTCTTGACTCCTCAGGGAGGGAGACCCAGTACTTC. Translated, it gives CASSFLDSSGRETQYF.